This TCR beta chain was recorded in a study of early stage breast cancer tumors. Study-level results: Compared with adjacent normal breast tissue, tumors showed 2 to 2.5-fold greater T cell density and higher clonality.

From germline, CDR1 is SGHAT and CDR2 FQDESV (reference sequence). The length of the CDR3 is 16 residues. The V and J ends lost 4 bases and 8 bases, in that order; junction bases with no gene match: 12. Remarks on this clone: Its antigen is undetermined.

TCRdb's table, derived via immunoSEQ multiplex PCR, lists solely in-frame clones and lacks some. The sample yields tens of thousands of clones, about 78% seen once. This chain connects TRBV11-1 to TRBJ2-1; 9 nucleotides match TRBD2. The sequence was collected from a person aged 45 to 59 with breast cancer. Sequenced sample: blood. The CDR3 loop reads CASSSTSGKTRDEQFF. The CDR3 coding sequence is TGTGCCAGCAGCTCGACTAGCGGTAAAACAAGAGATGAGCAGTTCTTC.